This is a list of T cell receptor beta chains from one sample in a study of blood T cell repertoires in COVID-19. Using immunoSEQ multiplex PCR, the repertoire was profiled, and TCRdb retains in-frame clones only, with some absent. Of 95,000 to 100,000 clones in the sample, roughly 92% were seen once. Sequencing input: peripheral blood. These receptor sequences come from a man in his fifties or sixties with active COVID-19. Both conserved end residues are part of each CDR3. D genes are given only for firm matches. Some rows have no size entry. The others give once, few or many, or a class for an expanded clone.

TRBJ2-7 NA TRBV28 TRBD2 TGTGCCAGCAGCCGACAGACTAGCGGGTCGAGGGAGCAGTACTTC CASSRQTSGSREQYF
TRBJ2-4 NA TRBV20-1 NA TGCAGTGCTAGAGATGAGATTCAGTACTTC CSARDEIQYF
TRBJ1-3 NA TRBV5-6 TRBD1 TGTGCCAGCAGCAACGGACAGGGGGCTTATGGAAACACCATATATTTT CASSNGQGAYGNTIYF
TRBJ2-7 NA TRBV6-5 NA TGTGCCAGCAGTTACCTGGACAGCTTTACCGAGCAGTACTTC CASSYLDSFTEQYF
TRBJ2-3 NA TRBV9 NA TGTGCCAGCAGCGTAGTTGAAGGGGCTGTTTTAGATACGCAGTATTTT CASSVVEGAVLDTQYF
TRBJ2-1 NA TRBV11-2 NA TGTGCCAGCAGCTCCACCATAGACACCCCCTATAGCAATGAGCAGTTCTTC CASSSTIDTPYSNEQFF
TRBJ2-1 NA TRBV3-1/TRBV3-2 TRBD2 TGTGCCAGCAGCCCCGTCAGCGGGAGGACCAATGAGCAGTTCTTC CASSPVSGRTNEQFF
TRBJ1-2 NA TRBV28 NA TGTGCCAGCAGTTTTAAGGGGGTTGGCTACACCTTC CASSFKGVGYTF
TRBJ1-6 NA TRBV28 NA TGTGCCAGCAGGTTCAGGGCCAATTCACCCCTCCACTTT CASRFRANSPLHF
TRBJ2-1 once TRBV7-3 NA TGTGCCAGCAGCTTAACAGAGGGAGGTGAGCAGTTCTTC CASSLTEGGEQFF
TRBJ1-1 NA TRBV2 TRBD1 TGTGCCAGCAGCAGGACAGGCAACACTGAAGCTTTCTTT CASSRTGNTEAFF
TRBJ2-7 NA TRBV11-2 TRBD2 TGTGCCAGCAGCTCACTAGCGGGAAAGCTCTACGAGCAGTACTTC CASSSLAGKLYEQYF
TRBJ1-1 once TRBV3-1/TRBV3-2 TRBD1 TGTGCCAGCAGCCAAGGGATAGGGGACAGGGTGGTCACTGAAGCTTTCTTT CASSQGIGDRVVTEAFF
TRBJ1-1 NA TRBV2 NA TGTGCCAGCAGAGGACTTCCTGTGACTGAAGCTTTCTTT CASRGLPVTEAFF
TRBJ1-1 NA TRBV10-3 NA TGTGCCATCAGTGAGTACGGGGGACGGAACACTGAAGCTTTCTTT CAISEYGGRNTEAFF
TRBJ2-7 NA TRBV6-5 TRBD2 TGTGCCAGCAGCTCCCATAGCGGGAGCTCCTACGAGCAGTACTTC CASSSHSGSSYEQYF
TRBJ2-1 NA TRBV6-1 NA TGTGCCAGCAGTGAAGACAGGCTCAATGAGCAGTTCTTC CASSEDRLNEQFF
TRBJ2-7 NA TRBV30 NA TGTGCCTGGAGCTGGCGTGTCGGGAGAAGCACGTCCTACGAGCAGTACTTC CAWSWRVGRSTSYEQYF
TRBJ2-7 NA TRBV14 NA TGTGCCAGCAGCCTGAACAGGGACTCCTACGAGCAGTACTTC CASSLNRDSYEQYF
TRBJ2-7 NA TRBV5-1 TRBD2 TGCGCCAGCAGCTTGGTGGCTAGCGGGAGGTACGAGCAGTACTTC CASSLVASGRYEQYF
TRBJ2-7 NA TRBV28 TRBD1 TGTGCCAGCCTGACAGGGGGCTATCCTACGAAGCAGTACTTC CASLTGGYPTKQYF
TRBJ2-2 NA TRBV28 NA TGTGCCAGCAGGGGCGCGGGCAGAGACACCGGGGAGCTGTTTTTT CASRGAGRDTGELFF
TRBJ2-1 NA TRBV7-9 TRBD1 TGTGCCAGCAGCTTAGAGGACAGGGAGGAGAATGAGCAGTTCTTC CASSLEDREENEQFF
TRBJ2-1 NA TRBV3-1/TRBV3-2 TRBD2 TGTGCCAGCAGTCCGACTAGCGGGAGCTACAATGAGCAGTTCTTC CASSPTSGSYNEQFF
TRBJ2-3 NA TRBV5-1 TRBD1 TGCGCCAGCAGCTCGGACAGGGGGCGAGATACGCAGTATTTT CASSSDRGRDTQYF
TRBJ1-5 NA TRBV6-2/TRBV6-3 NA TGTGCCAGCAGTAGTGGGGGGGGCCTTAGCAATCAGCCCCAGCATTTT CASSSGGGLSNQPQHF
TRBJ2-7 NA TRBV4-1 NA TGCGCCAGCAGCCGTATAAGCGGCAGGAGCTCCTACGAGCAGTACTTC CASSRISGRSSYEQYF
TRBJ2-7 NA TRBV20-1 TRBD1 TGCAGTGCTGGTGGGACAGACCTAAGAATTTCTAGCTCCTACGAGCAGTACTTC CSAGGTDLRISSSYEQYF
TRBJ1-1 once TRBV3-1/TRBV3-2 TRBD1 TGTGCCAGCAGCAGGACAGGGATCACTGAAGCTTTCTTT CASSRTGITEAFF
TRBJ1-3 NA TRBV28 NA TGTGCCAGCCGGAGTAATACCATATATTTT CASRSNTIYF
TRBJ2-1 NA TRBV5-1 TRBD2 TGCGCCAGCAGCTTCACCACTAGCGGGAGGGCCGGGGAGCAGTTCTTC CASSFTTSGRAGEQFF
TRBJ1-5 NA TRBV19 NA TGTGCCAGTAGTTCCCAACACAATCAGCCCCAGCATTTT CASSSQHNQPQHF
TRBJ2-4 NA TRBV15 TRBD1 TGTGCCACCAGCAGGAGAGACAGGGGATTAGAAAACATTCAGTACTTC CATSRRDRGLENIQYF
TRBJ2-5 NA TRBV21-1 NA TGTGCCAGCAGCTGTAGCGGGAGTGAGTTGAGGGAGACCCAGTACTTC CASSCSGSELRETQYF
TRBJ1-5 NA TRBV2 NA TGTGCCAGCAGTGGACAGTGGGGGGGCAATCAGCCCCAGCATTTT CASSGQWGGNQPQHF
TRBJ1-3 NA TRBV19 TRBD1 TGTGCCAGTAGTATTTCGGGACAGAGCTCTGGAAACACCATATATTTT CASSISGQSSGNTIYF
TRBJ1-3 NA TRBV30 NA TGTGCCTGGAGTGTAGGAGGATTCTCTGGAAACACCATATATTTT CAWSVGGFSGNTIYF
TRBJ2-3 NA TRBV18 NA TGTGCCAGCTCACGGCAGGGTCGTGATACGCAGTATTTT CASSRQGRDTQYF
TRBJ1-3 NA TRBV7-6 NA TGTGCCAGCAGCTTAGTTGCGGGAATGAAGGGAGCGGGAGGAAACACCATATATTTT CASSLVAGMKGAGGNTIYF
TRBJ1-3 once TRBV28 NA TGTGCCAGCAGTTTATGGGGCAGGTCCGGAAACACCATATATTTT CASSLWGRSGNTIYF
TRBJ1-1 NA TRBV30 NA TGTGCCGCACAGGGCCAGACCGAAGCTTTCTTT CAAQGQTEAFF
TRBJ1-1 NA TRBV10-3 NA TGTGCCATCAGTGGACGACAGAAAATGAACACTGAAGCTTTCTTT CAISGRQKMNTEAFF
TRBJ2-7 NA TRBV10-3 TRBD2 TGTGCCATCAGTGACCTTAGCGGGGCCTACGAGCAGTACTTC CAISDLSGAYEQYF
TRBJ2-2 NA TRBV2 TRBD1 TGTGCCAGCAGTGTCGGGACAGGGTACACCGGGGAGCTGTTTTTT CASSVGTGYTGELFF
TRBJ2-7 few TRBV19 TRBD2 TGTGCCAGTAGTATAGCGGCTAGCGGATCCTACGAGCAGTACTTC CASSIAASGSYEQYF
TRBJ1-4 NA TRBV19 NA TGTGCCAGCGAAGACAGCCGCGAGGAAAAACTGTTTTTT CASEDSREEKLFF
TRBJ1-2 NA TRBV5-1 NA TGCGCCAGCAGCTTGGAGGCAGGGGCTAGCTATGGCTACACCTTC CASSLEAGASYGYTF
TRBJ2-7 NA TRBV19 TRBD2 TGTGCCAGTAGCGTCACTAGCGGGACGTACGAGCAGTACTTC CASSVTSGTYEQYF
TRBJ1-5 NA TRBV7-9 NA TGTGCCAGCAGTCTAGGGGGGGCGTTAGGGGACAATCAGCCCCAGCATTTT CASSLGGALGDNQPQHF
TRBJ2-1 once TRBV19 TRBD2 TGTGCTAGTAGTATATTCGCAGCGGGAGGCCGCTACAATGAGCAGTTCTTC CASSIFAAGGRYNEQFF
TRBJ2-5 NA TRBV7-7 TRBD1 TGTGCCAGCAGCCAGGACAGGGGGGAGACCCAGTACTTC CASSQDRGETQYF
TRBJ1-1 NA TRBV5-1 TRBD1 TGCGCCAGCAGCGCCAGGGGGCGCGACACTGAAGCTTTCTTT CASSARGRDTEAFF
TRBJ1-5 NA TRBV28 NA TGTGCCAGCTCAGGGCAGTCTAACAATCAGCCCCAGCATTTT CASSGQSNNQPQHF
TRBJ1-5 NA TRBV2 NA TGTGCCAGTACCGACAAGCACAGCAATCAGCCCCAGCATTTT CASTDKHSNQPQHF